This passage covers 19 T cell receptor beta chains from one sample sequenced in a study of shared clonotypes between healthy human individuals. Assay: immunoSEQ multiplex PCR; the TCRdb copy retains only in-frame clones and omits some. Of about 2.3 million clones in the sample, 80% to 95% are singletons; the top ten hold 0.3% to 0.4%. The sample comprised naive CD4+ T cells from PBMCs. Subset meaning: CD45RA+ positively selected. These receptors originate from a man aged 18 to 29 in good health. Some clones in this sample may be carry-over from other donors' samples.

The chain links TRBV6-5 to TRBJ2-5; weak D call: TRBD2 (6 bases). V lost 5 bases, J lost 1 base, and 11 bases lay in between. CDR1 is MNHEY and CDR2 is SVGAGI in the germline V gene. The CDR3 runs 14 residues. Written as DNA, the CDR3 is TGTGCCAGCAGTCGGGGACTTTTCCAAGAGACCCAGTACTTC. Translating gives CASSRGLFQETQYF.

In its sample, this clone was seen once. The rearrangement links TRBV7-8 to TRBJ2-1, with a tentative D call TRBD2 (6 bases). Germline V gene data show CDR1 as SGHVS and CDR2 as FQNEAQ. The length of the CDR3 is 13 residues. The V end was cut by 2 bases, the J end by 10 bases, with 12 bases between. Written as DNA, the CDR3 is TGTGCCAGCAGCTTAAAGGGACTCCGGGAGCAGTTCTTC. Translated: CASSLKGLREQFF.

Of note for this clone: The same CDR3 arises from other DNA sequences in this sample as well. This chain uses TRBV9 with TRBJ2-1; 9 bases fit TRBD2. The V gene end was trimmed by 0 bases and the J gene end by 2 bases; junction bases not matched to a gene: 0. CDR3 length equals 15 residues. CDR1 SGDLS and CDR2 YYNGEE come from the germline V gene. CDR3 in amino acids: CASSVGLAAYNEQFF. The CDR3 nucleotides read TGTGCCAGCAGCGTAGGACTAGCGGCCTACAATGAGCAGTTCTTC.

A remark on this clone: Distinct nucleotide sequences in the sample also encode this CDR3. The chain employs TRBV18 and TRBJ2-5; D unresolved. Germline CDR1 and CDR2: KGHSH and LQKENI. The CDR3 loop spans 12 amino acids. V gave up 2 bases and J gave up 4 bases, with 5 bases separating them. The DNA of the CDR3 is TGTGCCAGCTCACCAGAACGAGAGACCCAGTACTTC. Amino acids: CASSPERETQYF.

The chain's CDR3 is CASRPGTVSYEQYF. In DNA, the CDR3 is TGTGCCAGCAGACCCGGGACAGTATCCTACGAGCAGTACTTC. V and J are TRBV28 and TRBJ2-7; 7 nucleotides line up with TRBD1. V shed 6 bases and J 1 base; nucleotides not matched to a gene: 6. The CDR3 length is 14 residues. The germline CDR1 and CDR2 sequences are MDHEN and SYDVKM.

V is TRBV9 and J is TRBJ2-2; D not resolved. V gave up 4 bases and J gave up 1 base, with 11 bases separating them. Germline CDR1 reads SGDLS; CDR2 reads YYNGEE. The CDR3 has 15 amino acids. The CDR3 loop is CASSPPSLNTGELFF. The CDR3 nucleotides read TGTGCCAGCAGCCCCCCGTCTTTGAACACCGGGGAGCTGTTTTTT. The full variable domain, in which reference TRBV9 and TRBJ2-2 provide the parts outside the CDR3, is DSGVTQTPKHLITATGQRVTLRCSPRSGDLSVYWYQQSLDQGLQFLIQYYNGEERAKGNILERFSAQQFPDLHSELNLSSLELGDSALYFCASSPPSLNTGELFFGEGSRLTVL.

The V gene is TRBV30, the J gene TRBJ1-2; 9 positions agree with TRBD1. CDR1 and CDR2 from the germline V gene are GTSNPN and SVGIG (reference sequence). V shed 0 bases and J 4 bases; nucleotides not matched to a gene: 6. The CDR3 has 15 residues. CDR3 nucleotides: TGTGCCTGGAGTGTACCACAGGGGGCTTCCTATGGCTACACCTTC. Translating gives CAWSVPQGASYGYTF.

This chain connects TRBV30 to TRBJ1-2; D perhaps matches TRBD1 (5 bases). Germline CDR1 GTSNPN, CDR2 SVGIG (reference sequence). CDR3 length: 16 residues. V was shortened by 0 bases and J by 8 bases, with 22 bases between the two germline ends. The CDR3 nucleotides are TGTGCCTGGAGTGTTGGGCCCGGCATACCGTGGGACGGCTACACCTTC. Translation gives CAWSVGPGIPWDGYTF.

The genes are TRBV6-1 and TRBJ1-2, with 8 nucleotides matching TRBD1. V lost 8 bases and J lost 4; bases outside the gene matches: 6. The CDR3 has 13 residues. Germline CDR1 MNHNS, CDR2 SASEGT. CDR3 DNA sequence: TGTGCCAGCTACCTAACAGGGGGCTATGGCTACACCTTC. The encoded protein is CASYLTGGYGYTF.

The chain recombines TRBV10-3 with TRBJ1-1; D is perhaps TRBD1 (6 bases). With 3 bases removed from V and 4 bases from J, the gap between germline ends came to 12 bases. The CDR3 is 14 residues long. The V gene's germline CDR1 is ENHRY and CDR2 SYGVKD. CDR3 sequence: CAISDGGAGTEAFF. In nucleotides, the CDR3 is TGTGCCATCAGTGACGGGGGCGCGGGCACTGAAGCTTTCTTT.

Remarks on this clone: Other DNA sequences in this sample translate to the same CDR3. The gene calls are TRBV7-9 and TRBJ2-1; 9 bases align to TRBD1. CDR3 size: 16 residues. V lost 4 bases and J lost 6; bases outside the gene matches: 10. CDR1 and CDR2 (germline): SEHNR, FQNEAQ (reference sequence). This chain's CDR3 is CASSSLEGQGGNEQFF. CDR3 in DNA: TGTGCCAGCAGCTCACTAGAGGGACAGGGCGGCAATGAGCAGTTCTTC. Complete variable domain (other parts from reference TRBV7-9 and TRBJ2-1): DTGVSQNPRHKITKRGQNVTFRCDPISEHNRLYWYRQTLGQGPEFLTYFQNEAQLEKSRLLSDRFSAERPKGSFSTLEIQRTEQGDSAMYLCASSSLEGQGGNEQFFGPGTRLTVL.

This rearrangement joins TRBV28 to TRBJ2-4; 14 bases align to TRBD2. This CDR3 has 18 residues. With 4 bases clipped from V and 6 bases from J, the junction kept 11 bases outside the gene matches. Germline V gene data show CDR1 as MDHEN and CDR2 as SYDVKM. DNA for the CDR3: TGTGCCAGCAGTTCTGGGACTAGCGGGAGTGATTCTAGAAACATTCAGTACTTC. Translated, it gives CASSSGTSGSDSRNIQYF.

This sequence joins TRBV29-1 and TRBJ1-2, with D perhaps matching TRBD1 (5 bases). V was cut by 3 bases and J by 3 bases, with 8 bases left in between. The CDR3 extends over 12 amino acids. Germline V lookup: CDR1 SQVTM, CDR2 ANQGSEA. The chain's CDR3 is CSVDPGDYGYTF. The CDR3 nucleotides are TGCAGCGTTGATCCGGGGGACTATGGCTACACCTTC.

The chain joins TRBV7-9 to TRBJ1-3, with D maybe TRBD1 (6 bases). V was cut by 5 bases and J by 0 bases, with 11 bases left in between. Per the germline V gene, CDR1 is SEHNR and CDR2 is FQNEAQ (reference sequence). This CDR3 comprises 15 residues. CDR3 bases: TGTGCCAGCAGCGAAAACAGGGACTCTGGAAACACCATATATTTT. Translating gives CASSENRDSGNTIYF.

The CDR3 loop reads CASRTGTSEINEQFF. In DNA, the CDR3 is TGCGCCAGCAGAACCGGGACTAGCGAAATCAATGAGCAGTTCTTC. V usage is TRBV5-1 and J usage is TRBJ2-1; 10 positions agree with TRBD2. The germline CDR1 and CDR2 sequences are SGHRS and YFSETQ. V shed 5 bases, J shed 6 bases, and the junction held 8 bases outside the gene matches. This CDR3 comprises 15 residues. Complete variable domain (other parts from reference TRBV5-1 and TRBJ2-1): KAGVTQTPRYLIKTRGQQVTLSCSPISGHRSVSWYQQTPGQGLQFLFEYFSETQRNKGNFPGRFSGRQFSNSRSEMNVSTLELGDSALYLCASRTGTSEINEQFFGPGTRLTVL.

The CDR3 nucleotides read TGTGCCAGCAGTCGGACCCTGGGCGCTGAAGCTTTCTTT. Protein: CASSRTLGAEAFF. The chain couples TRBV7-9 to TRBJ1-1; no definite D call. Germline loops: CDR1 SEHNR, CDR2 FQNEAQ (reference sequence). With 6 bases removed from V and 6 bases from J, the gap between germline ends came to 14 bases. This CDR3 has 13 residues.

This rearrangement joins TRBV14 to TRBJ1-2; no definite D call. This CDR3 is 13 amino acids long. CDR1 and CDR2 from the germline V gene are SGHDN and FVKESK. V lost 5 bases and J 7 bases, leaving 14 bases between the germline ends. The CDR3 is CASSKQTSSGYTF. The CDR3 nucleotides read TGTGCCAGCAGCAAACAGACTAGCTCTGGCTACACCTTC.

The gene calls are TRBV2 and TRBJ2-2; 8 bases are a match to TRBD2. This CDR3 is built from 15 residues. Trimming took 6 bases from V and 7 from J; bases not matched to a gene: 10. CDR1 SNHLY and CDR2 FYNNEI come from the germline V gene. The CDR3 spells CASRGGAGAHGELFF. The CDR3 region has the DNA TGTGCCAGCAGGGGGGGAGCGGGAGCTCACGGGGAGCTGTTTTTT.

J is TRBJ2-7 and V is TRBV2; D not certain. V was shortened by 0 bases and J by 0 bases, with 9 bases between the two germline ends. The CDR3 is 15 residues long. The germline gives CDR1 SNHLY, CDR2 FYNNEI. CDR3 amino acids: CASSEAPRGSYEQYF. CDR3 DNA: TGTGCCAGCAGTGAAGCCCCTCGTGGCTCCTACGAGCAGTACTTC.